One and the same sample provided the 9 T cell receptor beta chains below, sequenced in a study of T-cell reconstitution after alpha-beta-depleted transplantation in children (dated by TCRdb to about 2016). Libraries were prepared through PCR. Sequenced using an Illumina HiSeq 2500. TCR libraries were prepared with molecular barcoding, using unique molecular identifiers to normalize TCRbeta repertoire quantification. TCRdb handled the public reads itself, with Q25 trimming in fastp and clone calling in MiXCR, and kept productive beta chains. Under each unique CDR3 protein, matching rows form one entry showing the most common genes and DNA. This sample gives about 130,000 distinct CDR3 sequences in total; 8% to 10% of them show up just once. About 25% of the sample comes from the top ten. What the treatment or condition label conveys for this sample: allogeneic hematopoietic cell transplantation with graft depleted of TCRalphabeta T cells and CD19 B cells.

Sequenced material: PBMCs, mostly from graft donor cells, taken 180 days after TCRalphabeta/CD19-depleted stem cell transplant. The receptors were sampled from a girl under three years old who had a stem cell transplant for combined immunodeficiency, so the T cells may come from the graft donor.

The chain carries TRBV6-2 or TRBV6-3 and TRBJ1-3; D ambiguous. The V end was cut by 0 bases, the J end by 4 bases, with 1 base between. The germline CDR1 and CDR2 sequences are MNHEY and SVGEGT. The CDR3 covers 12 residues. As DNA, the CDR3 is TGTGCCAGCAGTTACTCAGGAAACACCATATATTTT. Protein: CASSYSGNTIYF.

This clonotype turned up a few times. The rearrangement uses TRBV7-2 and TRBJ2-2; no clear D gene. CDR3 length: 14 residues. Trimming left V 2 bases short and J 5 bases short, with 9 bases between. The V gene's germline CDR1 is SGHTA and CDR2 FQGNSA. The CDR3 sequence: CASSLLEGTGELFF. The CDR3, as DNA: TGTGCCAGCAGCTTATTGGAAGGTACCGGGGAGCTGTTTTTT.

This clonotype was counted between two and nine times. V is TRBV5-1 and J is TRBJ1-4; 9 bases match TRBD1. Germline V gene lookup returns CDR1 SGHRS and CDR2 YFSETQ. The CDR3 spans 16 residues. V lost 4 bases, J lost 0 bases, and 4 bases stayed unmatched. CDR3 DNA: TGCGCCAGCAGCGGGACAGGGAATCCAACTAATGAAAAACTGTTTTTT. It yields the protein CASSGTGNPTNEKLFF.

This clonotype occurred a few times. CDR3 sequence: CASRHGQGAYGYTF. CDR3 in DNA: TGCGCCAGCAGGCACGGACAGGGGGCATATGGCTACACCTTC. The chain employs TRBV5-1 and TRBJ1-2; TRBD1 matches 11 bases. Germline CDR1 and CDR2: SGHRS and YFSETQ. The CDR3 is made up of 14 amino acids. The J segment lost 5 bases and the V segment lost 5 bases, leaving 5 bases of the junction unmatched.

This clonotype was detected only a few times. The V call is TRBV5-1, the J call TRBJ1-1; D might be TRBD1 (6 bases). V was pared by 0 bases and J by 1 base, with 10 bases between. This CDR3 comprises 15 residues. The germline gives CDR1 SGHRS, CDR2 YFSETQ. Here the CDR3 reads CASSLVGTQNTEAFF. The CDR3 coding sequence is TGCGCCAGCAGCTTGGTCGGGACACAGAACACTGAAGCTTTCTTT.

The rearrangement links TRBV12-3 or TRBV12-4 to TRBJ1-5; 10 bases are shared with TRBD1. J gave up 6 bases and V 7 bases, and 6 bases lay outside the gene matches. The CDR3 is 14 amino acids. The CDR3 coding sequence is TGTGCCAGCACCCTCGGGACAGGGGCTCAGCCCCAGCATTTT. Translated: CASTLGTGAQPQHF.

In its sample, this clonotype was seen a few times. The chain links TRBV5-1 to TRBJ2-7; 12 nucleotides align to TRBD2. The CDR3 sequence is 16 residues long. Germline V CDR1 and CDR2: SGHRS, YFSETQ. Unmatched junction bases numbered 4, after V lost 0 bases and J lost 3 bases. The CDR3: CASSLELAGGSYEQYF. CDR3 nucleotide sequence: TGCGCCAGCAGCTTGGAGCTAGCGGGGGGGAGCTACGAGCAGTACTTC.

This clonotype was detected ten times or more. The chain uses TRBV12-3 or TRBV12-4 and TRBJ1-2; TRBD1 might be the D (5 bases). Trimming pared 2 bases from V and 13 bases from J, leaving 17 bases between. The CDR3 is made up of 13 amino acids. The CDR3: CASSLMGRTSPTF. The DNA of the CDR3 is TGTGCCAGCAGTTTAATGGGACGGACGAGCCCCACCTTC.

This clonotype has just a few counts. The chain carries TRBV27 and TRBJ2-3, with TRBD1 identical over 7 bases. CDR3 length: 14 amino acids. Trimming cost V 2 bases and J 7 bases; bases outside gene matches: 6. Germline V gene sequence: CDR1 MNHEY, CDR2 SMNVEV (reference sequence). DNA for the CDR3: TGTGCCAGCAGTTTAGACAGGGTGATAAATACGCAGTATTTT. Protein sequence: CASSLDRVINTQYF.